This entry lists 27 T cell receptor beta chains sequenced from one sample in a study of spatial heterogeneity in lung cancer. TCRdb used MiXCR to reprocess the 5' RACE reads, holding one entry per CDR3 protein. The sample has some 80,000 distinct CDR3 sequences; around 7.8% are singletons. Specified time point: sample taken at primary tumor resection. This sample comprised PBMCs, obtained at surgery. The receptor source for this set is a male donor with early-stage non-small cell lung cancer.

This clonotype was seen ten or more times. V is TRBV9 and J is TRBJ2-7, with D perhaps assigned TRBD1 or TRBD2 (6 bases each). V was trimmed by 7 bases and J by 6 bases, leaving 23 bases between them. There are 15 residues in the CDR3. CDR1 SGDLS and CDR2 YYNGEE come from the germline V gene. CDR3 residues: CASSPGATGIGEQYF. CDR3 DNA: TGTGCCAGCTCACCGGGGGCGACCGGAATCGGCGAGCAGTACTTC. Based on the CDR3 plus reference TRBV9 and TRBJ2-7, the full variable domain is DSGVTQTPKHLITATGQRVTLRCSPRSGDLSVYWYQQSLDQGLQFLIQYYNGEERAKGNILERFSAQQFPDLHSELNLSSLELGDSALYFCASSPGATGIGEQYFGPGTRLTVT.

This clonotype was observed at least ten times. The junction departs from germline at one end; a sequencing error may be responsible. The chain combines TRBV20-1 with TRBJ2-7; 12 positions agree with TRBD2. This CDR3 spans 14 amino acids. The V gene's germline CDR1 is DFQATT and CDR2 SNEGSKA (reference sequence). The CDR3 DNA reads TGCAGTGCGAGAGGACTAGCGGGACTCTACGAGCAGTACTTC. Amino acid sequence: CSARGLAGLYEQYF.

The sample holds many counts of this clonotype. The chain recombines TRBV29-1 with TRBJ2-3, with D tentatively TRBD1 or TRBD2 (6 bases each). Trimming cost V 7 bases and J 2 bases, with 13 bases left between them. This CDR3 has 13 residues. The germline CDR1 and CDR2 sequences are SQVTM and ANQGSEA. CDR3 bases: TGCAGCGCCCGGGGGCGGGTCACAGATACGCAGTATTTT. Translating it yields CSARGRVTDTQYF.

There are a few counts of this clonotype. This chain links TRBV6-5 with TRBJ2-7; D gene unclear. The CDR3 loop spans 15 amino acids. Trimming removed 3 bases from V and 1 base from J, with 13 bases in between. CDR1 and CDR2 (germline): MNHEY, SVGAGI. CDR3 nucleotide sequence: TGTGCCAGCAGTTATCAGGCATCGTGGTCCTACGAGCAGTACTTC. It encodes CASSYQASWSYEQYF.

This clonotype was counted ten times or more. In nucleotides, the CDR3 is TGTGCCAGCAGTTTAGAGACAGGGTACGAGCAGTACTTC. Translating it yields CASSLETGYEQYF. The gene calls are TRBV12-3 or TRBV12-4 and TRBJ2-7, with TRBD1 matching 7 bases. This CDR3 region has 13 residues. The V and J ends lost 1 base and 4 bases, in that order; junction bases with no gene match: 1.

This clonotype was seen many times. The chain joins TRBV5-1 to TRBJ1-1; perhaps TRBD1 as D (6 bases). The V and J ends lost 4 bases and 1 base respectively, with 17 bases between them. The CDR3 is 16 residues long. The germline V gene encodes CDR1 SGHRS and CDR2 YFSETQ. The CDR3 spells CASSQAAGARNTEAFF. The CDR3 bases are TGCGCCAGCAGCCAGGCGGCGGGGGCGCGGAACACTGAAGCTTTCTTT.

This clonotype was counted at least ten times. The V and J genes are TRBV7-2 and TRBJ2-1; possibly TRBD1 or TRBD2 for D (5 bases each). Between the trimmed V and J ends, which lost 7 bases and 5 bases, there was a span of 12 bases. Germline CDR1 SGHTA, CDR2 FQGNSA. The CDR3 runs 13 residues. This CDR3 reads CASTGTYNNEQFF. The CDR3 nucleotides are TGTGCCAGCACCGGGACCTACAACAATGAGCAGTTCTTC.

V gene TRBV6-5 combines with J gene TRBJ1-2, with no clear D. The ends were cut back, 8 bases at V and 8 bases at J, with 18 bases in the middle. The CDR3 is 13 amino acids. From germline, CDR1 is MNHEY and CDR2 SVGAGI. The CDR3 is CASRSTIGGGYTF. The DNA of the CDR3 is TGTGCCAGCCGTAGCACAATAGGAGGCGGCTACACCTTC.

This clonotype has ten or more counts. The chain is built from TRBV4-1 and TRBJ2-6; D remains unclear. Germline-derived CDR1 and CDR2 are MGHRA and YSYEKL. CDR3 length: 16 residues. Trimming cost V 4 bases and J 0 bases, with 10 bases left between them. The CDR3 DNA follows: TGCGCCAGCAGCCCTCTCACAGTCTCTGGGGCCAACGTCCTGACTTTC. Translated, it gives CASSPLTVSGANVLTF.

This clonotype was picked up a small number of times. CDR3: CASSPWTGDNNEQFF. CDR3 bases: TGTGCCAGCAGCCCTTGGACAGGGGATAACAATGAGCAGTTCTTC. This chain joins TRBV13 and TRBJ2-1, with TRBD1 identical over 9 bases. CDR1 and CDR2 from the germline V gene are PRHDT and FYEKMQ (reference sequence). The CDR3 runs 15 residues. V dropped 5 bases and J dropped 5; count of bases not matched to a gene: 7.

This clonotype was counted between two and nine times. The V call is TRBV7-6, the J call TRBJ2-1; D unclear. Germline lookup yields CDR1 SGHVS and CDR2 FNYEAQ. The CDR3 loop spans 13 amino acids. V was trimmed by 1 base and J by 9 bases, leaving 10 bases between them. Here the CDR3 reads CASSLGSNTEQFF. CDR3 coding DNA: TGTGCCAGCAGCTTAGGAAGTAATACTGAGCAGTTCTTC.

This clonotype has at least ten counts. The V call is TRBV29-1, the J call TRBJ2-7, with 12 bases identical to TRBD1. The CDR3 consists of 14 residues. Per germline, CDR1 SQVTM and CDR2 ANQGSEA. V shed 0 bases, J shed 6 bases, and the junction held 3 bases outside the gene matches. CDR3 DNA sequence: TGCAGCGTTGAAGAGGGACAGGGGGCGGGCGAGCAGTACTTC. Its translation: CSVEEGQGAGEQYF.

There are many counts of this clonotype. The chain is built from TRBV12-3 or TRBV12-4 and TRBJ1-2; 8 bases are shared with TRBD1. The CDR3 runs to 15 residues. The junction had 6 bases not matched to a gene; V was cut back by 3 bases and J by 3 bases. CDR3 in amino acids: CASSLDTGGYYGYTF. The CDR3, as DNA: TGTGCCAGCAGTTTGGATACAGGGGGGTACTATGGCTACACCTTC.

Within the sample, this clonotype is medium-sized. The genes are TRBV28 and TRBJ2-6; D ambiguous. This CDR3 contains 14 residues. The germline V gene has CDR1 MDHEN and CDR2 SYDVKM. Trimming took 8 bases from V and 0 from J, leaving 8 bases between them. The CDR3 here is CASGLYSGANVLTF. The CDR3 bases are TGTGCCAGCGGGCTGTACTCTGGGGCCAACGTCCTGACTTTC.

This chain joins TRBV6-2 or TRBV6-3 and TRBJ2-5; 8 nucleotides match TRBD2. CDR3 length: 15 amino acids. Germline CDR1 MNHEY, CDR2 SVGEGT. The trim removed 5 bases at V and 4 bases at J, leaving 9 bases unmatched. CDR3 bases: TGTGCCAGCAGTCTGAAGCGGGAGCAGGGAGAGACCCAGTACTTC. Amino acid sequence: CASSLKREQGETQYF.

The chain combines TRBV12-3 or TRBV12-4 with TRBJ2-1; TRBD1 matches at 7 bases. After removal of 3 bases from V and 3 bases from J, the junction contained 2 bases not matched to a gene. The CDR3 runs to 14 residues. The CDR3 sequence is CASSLPGGYNEQFF. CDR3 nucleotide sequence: TGTGCCAGCAGTTTGCCAGGGGGCTACAATGAGCAGTTCTTC.

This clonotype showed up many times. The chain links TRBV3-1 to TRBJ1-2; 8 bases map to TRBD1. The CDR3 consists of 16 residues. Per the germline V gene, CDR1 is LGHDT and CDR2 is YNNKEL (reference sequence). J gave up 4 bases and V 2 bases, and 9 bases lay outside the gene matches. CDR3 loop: CASSQISGTGIYGYTF. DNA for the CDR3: TGTGCCAGCAGCCAAATCAGCGGGACAGGTATCTATGGCTACACCTTC.

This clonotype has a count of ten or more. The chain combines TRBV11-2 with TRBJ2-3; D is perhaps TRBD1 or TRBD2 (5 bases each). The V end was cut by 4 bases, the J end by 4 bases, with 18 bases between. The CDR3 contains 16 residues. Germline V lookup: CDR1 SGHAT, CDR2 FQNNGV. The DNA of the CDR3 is TGTGCCAGCAGCTCCCACCGGGGCAGCGTCGCAGATACGCAGTATTTT. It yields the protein CASSSHRGSVADTQYF.

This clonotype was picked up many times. CDR3 protein: CASSQSNSNQPQHF. CDR3 bases: TGTGCCAGCAGCCAATCGAACAGCAATCAGCCCCAGCATTTT. The chain recombines TRBV16 with TRBJ1-5, with D uncertain. CDR3 length: 14 amino acids. The V gene lost 0 bases and the J gene lost 1 base, with 4 bases spanning the gap. Germline CDR1 reads KGHSY; CDR2 reads FQNENV.

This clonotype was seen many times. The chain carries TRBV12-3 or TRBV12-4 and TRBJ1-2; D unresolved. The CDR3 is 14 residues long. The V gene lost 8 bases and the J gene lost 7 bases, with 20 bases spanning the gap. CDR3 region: CASRWLGREVGYTF. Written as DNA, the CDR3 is TGTGCCAGCCGTTGGTTAGGGCGGGAGGTTGGCTACACCTTC.

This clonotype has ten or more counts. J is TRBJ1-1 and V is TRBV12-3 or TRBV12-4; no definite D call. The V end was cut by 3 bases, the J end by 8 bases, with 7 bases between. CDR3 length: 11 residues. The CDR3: CASSFLQEAFF. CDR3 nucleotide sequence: TGTGCCAGCAGTTTCCTCCAGGAAGCTTTCTTT.

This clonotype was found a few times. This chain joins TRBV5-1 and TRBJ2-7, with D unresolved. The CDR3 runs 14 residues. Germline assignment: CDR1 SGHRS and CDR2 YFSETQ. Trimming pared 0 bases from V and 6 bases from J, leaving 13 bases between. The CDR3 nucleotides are TGCGCCAGCAGCTTGGGGCGCTCAGGTACCGAGCAGTACTTC. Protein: CASSLGRSGTEQYF.

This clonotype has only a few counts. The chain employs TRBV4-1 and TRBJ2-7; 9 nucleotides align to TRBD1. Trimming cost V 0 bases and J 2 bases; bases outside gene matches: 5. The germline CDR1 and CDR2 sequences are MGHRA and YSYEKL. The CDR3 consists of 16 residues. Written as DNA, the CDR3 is TGCGCCAGCAGCCAAGAGCGACAGGGGGGAGCCTACGAGCAGTACTTC. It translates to CASSQERQGGAYEQYF.

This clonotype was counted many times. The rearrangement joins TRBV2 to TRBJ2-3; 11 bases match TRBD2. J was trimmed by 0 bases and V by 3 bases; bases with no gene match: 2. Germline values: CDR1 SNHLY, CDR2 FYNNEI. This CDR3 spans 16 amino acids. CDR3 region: CASSEGLAESTDTQYF. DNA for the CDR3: TGTGCCAGCAGTGAGGGACTAGCGGAAAGCACAGATACGCAGTATTTT.

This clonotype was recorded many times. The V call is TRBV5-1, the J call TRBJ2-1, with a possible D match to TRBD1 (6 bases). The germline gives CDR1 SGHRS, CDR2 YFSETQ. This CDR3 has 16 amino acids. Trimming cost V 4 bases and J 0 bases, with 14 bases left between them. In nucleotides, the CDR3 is TGCGCCAGCAGCCCCGGGACACTGAGCTCCTACAATGAGCAGTTCTTC. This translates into CASSPGTLSSYNEQFF. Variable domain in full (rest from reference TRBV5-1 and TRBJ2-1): KAGVTQTPRYLIKTRGQQVTLSCSPISGHRSVSWYQQTPGQGLQFLFEYFSETQRNKGNFPGRFSGRQFSNSRSEMNVSTLELGDSALYLCASSPGTLSSYNEQFFGPGTRLTVL.

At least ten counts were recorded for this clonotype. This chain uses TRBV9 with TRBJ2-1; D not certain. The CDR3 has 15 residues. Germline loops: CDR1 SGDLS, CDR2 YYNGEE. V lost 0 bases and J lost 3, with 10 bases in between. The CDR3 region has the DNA TGTGCCAGCAGCGTAGACGGGTTTGGCTACAATGAGCAGTTCTTC. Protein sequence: CASSVDGFGYNEQFF.

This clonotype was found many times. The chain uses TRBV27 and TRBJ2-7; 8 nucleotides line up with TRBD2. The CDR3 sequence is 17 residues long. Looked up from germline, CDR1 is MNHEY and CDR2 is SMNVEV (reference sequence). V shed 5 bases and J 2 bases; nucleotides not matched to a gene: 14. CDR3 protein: CASSPASGYSWAYEQYF. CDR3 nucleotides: TGTGCCAGCAGTCCCGCTAGCGGGTATTCCTGGGCCTACGAGCAGTACTTC.